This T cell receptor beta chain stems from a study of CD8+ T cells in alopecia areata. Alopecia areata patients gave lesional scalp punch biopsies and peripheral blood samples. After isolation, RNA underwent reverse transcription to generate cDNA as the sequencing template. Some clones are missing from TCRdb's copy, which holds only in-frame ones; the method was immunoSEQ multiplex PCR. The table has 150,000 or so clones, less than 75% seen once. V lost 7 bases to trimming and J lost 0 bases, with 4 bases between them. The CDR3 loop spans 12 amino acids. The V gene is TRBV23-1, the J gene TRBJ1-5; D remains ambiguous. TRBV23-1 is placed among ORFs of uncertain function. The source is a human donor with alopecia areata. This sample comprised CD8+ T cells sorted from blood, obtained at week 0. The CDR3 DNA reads TGCGCCAGCAAGGATAGCAATCAGCCCCAGCATTTT. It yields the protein CASKDSNQPQHF.